This T cell receptor beta chain emerged from a study of blood T cell repertoires in COVID-19. Whole-study context: Acute and convalescent COVID-19 specimens originated in the United States, Italy and Spain. The cDNA or gDNA used as material had been derived from T cells, B-cell-depleted T cells, or PBMCs.

This CDR3 spans 12 amino acids. The germline gives CDR1 LNHDA, CDR2 SQIVND (reference sequence). The V gene lost 5 bases and the J gene lost 4 bases, with 5 bases spanning the gap. Original processing notes: Reference gene primer amplification gave estimated nucleated cell counts. The method was immunoSEQ multiplex PCR; TCRdb's version includes in-frame clones alone and lacks a portion of them. V and J calls plus clone size are reproduced from that table; the DNA served to infer D and trimming. The top ten hold approximately 3% of the sample, which has about 150,000 clones, around 90% seen once. The sequenced sample consisted of peripheral blood. This TCR came from a man aged 55 to 70 with acute or convalescent COVID-19. The V and J genes are TRBV19 and TRBJ2-2; D remains ambiguous. In nucleotides, the CDR3 is TGTGCCAGTAGTTGGGCCACCGGGGAGCTGTTTTTT. It yields the protein CASSWATGELFF. The complete variable domain, with remaining parts taken from reference TRBV19 and TRBJ2-2, reads DGGITQSPKYLFRKEGQNVTLSCEQNLNHDAMYWYRQDPGQGLRLIYYSQIVNDFQKGDIAEGYSVSREKKESFPLTVTSAQKNPTAFYLCASSWATGELFFGEGSRLTVL.